This entry features one T cell receptor (beta chain) sequence. Other DNA sequences from this sample encode an identical CDR3 as well. J was trimmed by 2 bases and V by 4 bases; bases with no gene match: 1. Per the germline V gene, CDR1 is LGHDT and CDR2 is YNNKEL (reference sequence). The CDR3 is 14 residues long. Generated by immunoSEQ multiplex PCR, the TCRdb table keeps only in-frame clones and is missing some. Of about 390,000 clones detected, about 90% appear once; the ten largest clones hold 2% to 2.5%. This sample is drawn from a study of blood T cell repertoires in COVID-19. Sequencing used peripheral blood. This receptor was taken from a woman aged 55-70 years with COVID-19, enrolled during active disease. J is TRBJ1-2 and V is TRBV3-1 (or the pseudogene TRBV3-2), with TRBD1 matching over 10 bases. The CDR3 loop is CASSRDRGNYGYTF. In DNA, the CDR3 is TGTGCCAGCAGCCGGGACAGGGGAAACTATGGCTACACCTTC.